This TCR beta chain is from a study of pediatric ulcerative colitis. This was a survey-level run. Here immunoSEQ multiplex PCR was the method, and the copy in TCRdb shows in-frame clones only, minus some. The table records approximately 38,000 clones, 75% of them present only once. The rectum was sampled with one to two pinch biopsies at colonoscopy. Study findings and constraints: Ulcerative colitis patients shared more blood-rectal clones than controls. Clonal expansions reduced rectal repertoire diversity in acute severe colitis.

As for this clone: Its antigen is unidentified.

CDR3 size: 12 residues. The V end was cut by 0 bases, the J end by 6 bases, with 4 bases between. Germline CDR1 and CDR2: SGHRS and YFSETQ. The sample taken for sequencing was gut tissue. This TCR came from a boy aged 10-17 years with severe ulcerative colitis. V is TRBV5-1 and J is TRBJ1-5; D gene ambiguous. CDR3 protein: CASSLDGQPQHF. The CDR3 DNA follows: TGCGCCAGCAGCTTGGATGGTCAGCCCCAGCATTTT.